Below, 12 T cell receptor beta chains from the same sample are listed, as sequenced in a study. Each CDR3 protein gets one entry after TCRdb re-called the 5' RACE reads with MiXCR. Seen here are around 33,000 distinct CDR3 sequences, around 22% observed once, and the top ten hold roughly 4.5%. The sequenced sample consisted of memory CD4+ T cells sorted from blood. Subset defined: memory CD4+ T cells, CD4+CD45RO+CD25-. These TCRs come from a female donor with breast cancer.

This clonotype was detected a few times. Germline and junction disagree at one end, which may indicate a read error. V usage is TRBV27 and J usage is TRBJ2-4; TRBD2 matches at 7 bases. Germline CDR1 and CDR2: MNHEY and SMNVEV (reference sequence). The length of the CDR3 is 14 residues. Here the CDR3 DNA reads TGTGCCAGCAGTTTAACCCCGGGGGGTAACACTCAGTACTTC. It yields the protein CASSLTPGGNTQYF.

This clonotype was observed a handful of times. J is TRBJ1-5 and V is TRBV20-1, with 12 bases that match TRBD1. Trimming at V came to 6 bases and at J to 4 bases, leaving 4 bases not matched to a gene. This CDR3 comprises 14 residues. Germline CDR1 and CDR2: DFQATT and SNEGSKA (reference sequence). This CDR3 reads CSAGQGARNQPQHF. CDR3 DNA sequence: TGCAGTGCGGGACAGGGGGCGCGTAATCAGCCCCAGCATTTT.

The chain links TRBV5-7 to TRBJ2-3, with D perhaps TRBD2 (5 bases). TRBV5-7 is annotated as an ORF whose role is uncertain. The ends were cut back, 4 bases at V and 2 bases at J, with 11 bases in the middle. The CDR3 has 14 amino acids. The CDR3 here is CASSLTTSTDTQYF. The CDR3 DNA reads as TGTGCCAGCAGCCTGACTACTTCCACAGATACGCAGTATTTT.

The chain links TRBV20-1 to TRBJ1-1; D is undetermined. With 5 bases removed from V and 0 bases from J, the gap between germline ends came to 7 bases. This CDR3 is 12 amino acids long. Germline CDR1 reads DFQATT; CDR2 reads SNEGSKA (reference sequence). This CDR3 reads CSAGVLNTEAFF. The DNA of the CDR3 is TGCAGTGCTGGAGTTCTGAACACTGAAGCTTTCTTT.

This clonotype was picked up many times. The chain uses TRBV6-1 and TRBJ2-5, with D possibly being TRBD1 or TRBD2 (6 bases each). Germline V gene lookup returns CDR1 MNHNS and CDR2 SASEGT. This CDR3 is 15 amino acids long. V was pared by 3 bases and J by 0 bases, with 11 bases between. The CDR3 sequence is CASSDGGRYQETQYF. As DNA, the CDR3 is TGTGCCAGCAGTGATGGGGGGCGGTACCAAGAGACCCAGTACTTC.

This clonotype was recorded once. Given a much more abundant clone one base away, this may be a read error. Lacking the conserved final phenylalanine or tryptophan, this CDR3 likely reflects a read error. V and J are TRBV9 and TRBJ1-1, with D uncertain. CDR1 and CDR2 from the germline V gene are SGDLS and YYNGEE. Trimming left V 3 bases short and J 1 base short, with 7 bases between. This CDR3 comprises 13 residues. The CDR3 DNA follows: TGTGCCAGCAGCGATGGTCCGAACACTGAAGCTTTCTCT. It encodes CASSDGPNTEAFS.

This clonotype was observed at least ten times. The rearrangement joins TRBV6-5 to TRBJ2-3; TRBD1 matches at 7 bases. Germline CDR1 and CDR2: MNHEY and SVGAGI. CDR3 length: 13 residues. Trimming cost V 5 bases and J 4 bases; bases outside gene matches: 3. The CDR3 spells CASSITGADTQYF. The DNA for the CDR3 is TGTGCCAGCAGTATTACAGGGGCAGATACGCAGTATTTT.

The V call is TRBV11-3, the J call TRBJ1-2; 8 positions match TRBD1. This CDR3 comprises 15 residues. Germline V lookup: CDR1 SGHNT, CDR2 YENEEA. V shed 5 bases and J 5 bases; nucleotides not matched to a gene: 10. CDR3 protein: CASSRRHRGVYGYTF. In DNA form, the CDR3 reads TGTGCCAGCAGCCGCCGCCACAGGGGGGTTTATGGCTACACCTTC. The variable domain in full, completed from reference TRBV11-3 and TRBJ1-2, reads EAGVVQSPRYKIIEKKQPVAFWCNPISGHNTLYWYLQNLGQGPELLIRYENEEAVDDSQLPKDRFSAERLKGVDSTLKIQPAELGDSAVYLCASSRRHRGVYGYTFGSGTRLTVV.

This clonotype occurred a few times. The rearrangement links TRBV24-1 to TRBJ2-1, with D perhaps matching TRBD1 or TRBD2 (7 bases each). Trimming took off 9 bases at V and 7 bases at J, with 15 bases between the two ends. Germline-derived CDR1 and CDR2 are KGHDR and SFDVKD. The CDR3 is made up of 13 amino acids. The CDR3 is CATGEGALNEQFF. The DNA of the CDR3 is TGTGCCACCGGGGAGGGGGCTCTGAATGAGCAGTTCTTC.

This clonotype was seen repeatedly, ten times or more. This CDR3 reads CSARGNHYEQYF. The CDR3 DNA sequence: TGCAGTGCTAGGGGTAACCACTACGAGCAGTACTTC. The genes are TRBV20-1 and TRBJ2-7; no firm D call. Between the trimmed V and J ends, which lost 3 bases and 3 bases, there was a span of 9 bases. The V gene's germline CDR1 is DFQATT and CDR2 SNEGSKA (reference sequence). The CDR3 sequence is 12 residues long.

This sequence joins TRBV20-1 and TRBJ1-5; possibly TRBD1 for D (6 bases). CDR3 length: 14 amino acids. The V end lost 5 bases, the J end lost 0 bases, and 11 bases lay between the germline ends. The germline gives CDR1 DFQATT, CDR2 SNEGSKA (reference sequence). The CDR3 region is CSAPRDNSNQPQHF. The CDR3 nucleotides are TGCAGTGCTCCCCGGGACAATAGCAATCAGCCCCAGCATTTT.

The V and J genes are TRBV6-2 or TRBV6-3 and TRBJ2-7; D unclear. The CDR3 spans 14 residues. CDR1 and CDR2 (germline): MNHEY, SVGEGT. V was cut by 8 bases and J by 0 bases, with 14 bases left in between. The CDR3 loop reads CASDYQQSSYEQYF. In DNA form, the CDR3 reads TGTGCCAGCGATTATCAGCAGTCCTCCTACGAGCAGTACTTC.